A single sample gave rise to the 30 T cell receptor beta chains below, sequenced in a study of cytotoxic CD8 clonotypes in ibrutinib-treated CLL. Libraries were prepared by immunoSEQ multiplex PCR; TCRdb keeps only in-frame clonotypes and omits some of them. The sample carries around 330,000 clones, 60% to 80% recorded once. The specimen was PBMCs, collected after 36 months of ibrutinib treatment. These TCRs come from a human donor with chronic lymphocytic leukemia.

There are a few counts of this clone. The V call is TRBV19, the J call TRBJ2-5; possible D gene TRBD2, 6 bases. CDR3 length: 15 residues. Germline CDR1 LNHDA, CDR2 SQIVND (reference sequence). V was shortened by 4 bases and J by 0 bases, with 12 bases between the two germline ends. The DNA for the CDR3 is TGTGCCAGTAGTAGGGAGGTGTCGTACCAAGAGACCCAGTACTTC. Translated, it gives CASSREVSYQETQYF.

The V and J genes are TRBV2 and TRBJ2-1; weak D call: TRBD2 (5 bases). CDR3 length: 13 residues. Per the germline V gene, CDR1 is SNHLY and CDR2 is FYNNEI. V lost 5 bases, J lost 5 bases, and 10 bases lay in between. CDR3 bases: TGTGCCAGCAGTCCCACTAGGAACAATGAGCAGTTCTTC. This codes for CASSPTRNNEQFF.

This clone was observed a few times. The chain uses TRBV2 and TRBJ1-3, with TRBD1 matching over 8 bases. The germline CDR1 and CDR2 sequences are SNHLY and FYNNEI. J gave up 4 bases and V 7 bases, and 6 bases lay outside the gene matches. CDR3 length: 14 residues. CDR3 in DNA: TGTGCCAGCAACTCCGACAGGGGAGGAAACACCATATATTTT. This translates into CASNSDRGGNTIYF.

The chain employs TRBV7-9 and TRBJ2-7; D is perhaps TRBD2 (6 bases). Per the germline V gene, CDR1 is SEHNR and CDR2 is FQNEAQ (reference sequence). The CDR3 contains 14 residues. V lost 0 bases to trimming and J lost 4 bases, with 10 bases between them. The CDR3 sequence: CASSLAGGLYEQYF. CDR3 nucleotide sequence: TGTGCCAGCAGCTTAGCTGGCGGACTATACGAGCAGTACTTC.

This clone occurred a few times. The V and J genes are TRBV7-9 and TRBJ1-1, with a tentative D call TRBD1 (6 bases). CDR1 is SEHNR, CDR2 FQNEAQ, per germline (reference sequence). The CDR3 loop spans 14 amino acids. The V end lost 3 bases, the J end lost 3 bases, and 11 bases lay between the germline ends. CDR3 in amino acids: CASSFGGAYTEAFF. In nucleotides, the CDR3 is TGTGCCAGCAGCTTTGGGGGGGCATACACTGAAGCTTTCTTT.

This chain links TRBV5-8 with TRBJ2-7; 7 nucleotides agree with TRBD2. CDR1 is SGHTS, CDR2 YDEGEE, per germline. V trimming: 4 bases; J trimming: 7 bases; junction bases outside the gene matches: 14. CDR3 size: 15 residues. The CDR3 reads CASSAISGWSSEQYF. For the CDR3, the DNA is TGTGCCAGCAGCGCTATTAGCGGGTGGTCCTCGGAGCAGTACTTC. Based on the CDR3 plus reference TRBV5-8 and TRBJ2-7, the full variable domain is EAGVTQSPTHLIKTRGQQATLRCSPISGHTSVYWYQQALGLGLQFLLWYDEGEERNRGNFPPRFSGRQFPNYSSELNVNALELEDSALYLCASSAISGWSSEQYFGPGTRLTVT.

The rearrangement links TRBV7-8 to TRBJ1-2; D remains ambiguous. The germline CDR1 and CDR2 sequences are SGHVS and FQNEAQ. CDR3 size: 14 residues. Trimming cost V 5 bases and J 4 bases, with 14 bases left between them. The CDR3 DNA reads as TGTGCCAGCAGCCCCTGGTGGATGGGCTATGGCTACACCTTC. As protein: CASSPWWMGYGYTF.

The table lists this clone with a count of one. The chain uses TRBV5-1 and TRBJ1-4, with a tentative D call TRBD1 (5 bases). Germline-derived CDR1 and CDR2 are SGHRS and YFSETQ. Trimming shortened V by 4 bases and J by 0 bases, and 13 bases separated the two germline ends. The CDR3 sequence is 16 residues long. CDR3 DNA: TGCGCCAGCAGCCTAAGGGGAGATGCAACTAATGAAAAACTGTTTTTT. Translation gives CASSLRGDATNEKLFF.

This clone turned up a few times. The V call is TRBV7-2, the J call TRBJ1-1; D uncertain. V shed 6 bases and J shed 4 bases, with 12 bases lying between them. Per the germline V gene, CDR1 is SGHTA and CDR2 is FQGNSA. The CDR3 consists of 13 residues. The CDR3 nucleotides read TGTGCCAGCAGACGGTGGGGTGGCACTGAAGCTTTCTTT. This encodes CASRRWGGTEAFF. The whole variable domain, filled in from reference TRBV7-2 and TRBJ1-1, reads GAGVSQSPSNKVTEKGKDVELRCDPISGHTALYWYRQSLGQGLEFLIYFQGNSAPDKSGLPSDRFSAERTGGSVSTLTIQRTQQEDSAVYLCASRRWGGTEAFFGQGTRLTVV.

This clone turned up a few times. This sequence joins TRBV12-5 and TRBJ2-2; 7 bases align to TRBD1. The CDR3 sequence is 15 residues long. The V gene end was trimmed by 6 bases and the J gene end by 0 bases; junction bases not matched to a gene: 4. Germline V CDR1 and CDR2: LGHNT, FRNRAP. The CDR3 nucleotides read TGTGCTAGTGGCAGGACAGGCCCGAACACCGGGGAGCTGTTTTTT. Protein product: CASGRTGPNTGELFF.

V usage is TRBV4-1 and J usage is TRBJ2-6, with 9 bases that match TRBD1. This CDR3 region has 21 residues. Trimming took 3 bases from V and 0 from J; bases not matched to a gene: 15. Germline lookup yields CDR1 MGHRA and CDR2 YSYEKL. CDR3 bases: TGCGCCAGCAGCCAGGGTCCAATTACCGGGACAGGGTACTCTGGGGCCAACGTCCTGACTTTC. Translating gives CASSQGPITGTGYSGANVLTF.

The rearrangement uses TRBV5-1 and TRBJ1-5; D perhaps matches TRBD1 (5 bases). The CDR3 is 15 residues long. Trimming shortened V by 0 bases and J by 4 bases, and 11 bases separated the two germline ends. Germline values: CDR1 SGHRS, CDR2 YFSETQ. The CDR3 DNA sequence: TGCGCCAGCAGCTTGGCCGGGGACTCTAATCAGCCCCAGCATTTT. Protein product: CASSLAGDSNQPQHF.

The chain is built from TRBV15 and TRBJ2-7; D is unclear. Germline CDR1 and CDR2: LNHNV and YYDKDF (reference sequence). V lost 0 bases to trimming and J lost 6 bases, with 9 bases between them. The CDR3 sequence is 13 residues long. This CDR3 is CATSREGWGEQYF. CDR3 in DNA: TGTGCCACCAGCAGAGAGGGCTGGGGCGAGCAGTACTTC.

The J gene is TRBJ2-5, the V gene TRBV28; D may be TRBD1 or TRBD2 (5 bases each). V lost 0 bases and J 5 bases, leaving 13 bases between the germline ends. Germline assignment: CDR1 MDHEN and CDR2 SYDVKM. CDR3 length equals 15 residues. CDR3 DNA sequence: TGTGCCAGCAGTTTATGGGGGGAACCGGGGGAGACCCAGTACTTC. Its translation is CASSLWGEPGETQYF.

This clone was found a few times. This chain uses TRBV4-2 with TRBJ1-5; D remains unclear. CDR1 is LGHNA and CDR2 is YNFKEQ in the germline V gene. The CDR3 is made up of 14 amino acids. V was shortened by 0 bases and J by 9 bases, with 12 bases between the two germline ends. DNA for the CDR3: TGTGCCAGCAGCCAAGAAGGCGCAGGCGGGCCCCAGCATTTT. Encoded protein: CASSQEGAGGPQHF.

This clone was seen only once. V is TRBV28 and J is TRBJ2-3; 9 nucleotides agree with TRBD2. There are 13 residues in the CDR3. In germline, CDR1 is MDHEN, CDR2 SYDVKM. J was trimmed by 4 bases and V by 7 bases; bases with no gene match: 3. The chain's CDR3 is CASKTSGADTQYF. Here the CDR3 DNA reads TGTGCCAGCAAGACTAGCGGTGCAGATACGCAGTATTTT. Full variable domain (rest looked up from reference TRBV28 and TRBJ2-3): DVKVTQSSRYLVKRTGEKVFLECVQDMDHENMFWYRQDPGLGLRLIYFSYDVKMKEKGDIPEGYSVSREKKERFSLILESASTNQTSMYLCASKTSGADTQYFGPGTRLTVL.

The genes are TRBV11-2 and TRBJ1-2; 7 positions agree with TRBD1. CDR1 and CDR2 (germline): SGHAT, FQNNGV. V trimming: 1 base; J trimming: 6 bases; junction bases outside the gene matches: 5. The CDR3 sequence is 14 residues long. CDR3 protein: CASSLGQGVHGYTF. In DNA form, the CDR3 reads TGTGCCAGCAGCTTAGGGCAGGGGGTCCATGGCTACACCTTC. Supplemented by reference TRBV11-2 and TRBJ1-2, the full variable domain reads EAGVAQSPRYKIIEKRQSVAFWCNPISGHATLYWYQQILGQGPKLLIQFQNNGVVDDSQLPKDRFSAERLKGVDSTLKIQPAKLEDSAVYLCASSLGQGVHGYTFGSGTRLTVV.

The CDR3 loop is CSVAQLTSNEQFF. The CDR3 DNA sequence: TGCAGCGTTGCACAGCTCACTTCCAATGAGCAGTTCTTC. The chain uses TRBV29-1 and TRBJ2-1; D is ambiguous. Germline values: CDR1 SQVTM, CDR2 ANQGSEA. The CDR3 runs to 13 residues. With 4 bases removed from V and 6 bases from J, the gap between germline ends came to 13 bases.

This rearrangement joins TRBV19 to TRBJ1-4; 11 bases align to TRBD1. V trimming: 9 bases; J trimming: 2 bases; junction bases outside the gene matches: 8. CDR3 length: 16 residues. Germline V gives CDR1 LNHDA, CDR2 SQIVND (reference sequence). The CDR3 loop is CASRGQGERTNEKLFF. The CDR3 coding sequence is TGTGCCAGCCGGGGACAGGGGGAGAGGACTAATGAAAAACTGTTTTTT.

About this clone: At one boundary the junction diverges from the germline segment, which might be a read error. The chain carries TRBV29-1 and TRBJ1-1; D gene ambiguous. This CDR3 contains 12 residues. The V gene's germline CDR1 is SQVTM and CDR2 ANQGSEA. The CDR3 DNA reads TGCAGCGTTGAGTCTGAGGCAGCTCACCGCCTATTT. This gives the protein CSVESEAAHRLF.

This chain joins TRBV5-1 and TRBJ2-7; 9 bases align to TRBD2. There are 17 residues in the CDR3. The trim removed 0 bases at V and 7 bases at J, leaving 14 bases unmatched. Germline V gene data show CDR1 as SGHRS and CDR2 as YFSETQ. The CDR3 nucleotides are TGCGCCAGCAGCTTGGGTCGGACGGGACTAGCAGTTCGGGAGCAGTACTTC. This sequence encodes CASSLGRTGLAVREQYF.

The J gene is TRBJ2-7, the V gene TRBV28, with D tentatively TRBD1 (6 bases). The CDR3 runs 15 residues. V was trimmed by 3 bases and J by 2 bases, leaving 14 bases between them. Germline V gene data show CDR1 as MDHEN and CDR2 as SYDVKM. The CDR3: CASSFGQSGPYEQYF. As DNA, the CDR3 is TGTGCCAGCAGTTTCGGACAGTCTGGTCCCTACGAGCAGTACTTC.

The chain carries TRBV7-8 and TRBJ1-1, with TRBD1 as a possible D gene (5 bases). The length of the CDR3 is 14 residues. Trimming left V 7 bases short and J 12 bases short, with 24 bases between. Germline assignment: CDR1 SGHVS and CDR2 FQNEAQ. As DNA, the CDR3 is TGTGCCAGCACCCCCCGGCTAGGGACTCTCGGAACTTTCTTT. Amino acids: CASTPRLGTLGTFF.

This clone was counted a single time. This chain uses TRBV6-1 with TRBJ2-7; 12 bases map to TRBD2. V dropped 4 bases and J dropped 0; count of bases not matched to a gene: 7. This CDR3 has 17 residues. Germline CDR1 reads MNHNS; CDR2 reads SASEGT. For the CDR3, the DNA is TGTGCCAGCAGTGGCGGACTAGCGGGGCTTAACTCCTACGAGCAGTACTTC. This sequence encodes CASSGGLAGLNSYEQYF.

This clone showed up just a few times. The V call is TRBV29-1, the J call TRBJ2-2; D possibly uses TRBD1 or TRBD2 (5 bases each). This CDR3 region has 13 residues. Germline V CDR1 and CDR2: SQVTM, ANQGSEA. V lost 7 bases and J lost 1, with 10 bases in between. In nucleotides, the CDR3 is TGCAGCGGGGGACCGATGAACACCGGGGAGCTGTTTTTT. Its protein is CSGGPMNTGELFF.

Only a few counts were recorded for this clone. The CDR3 here is CASSGPWAPRTYEQYF. The CDR3 coding sequence is TGTGCCAGCAGCGGACCATGGGCACCCCGTACCTACGAGCAGTACTTC. This chain joins TRBV7-8 and TRBJ2-7, with D hard to call. Deletions cut 5 bases from V and 2 bases from J, with 19 bases between. This CDR3 has 16 amino acids. CDR1 and CDR2 from the germline V gene are SGHVS and FQNEAQ.

The CDR3 protein is CASSLAAGMPYGYTF. For the CDR3, the DNA is TGCGCCAGCAGCTTGGCGGCGGGAATGCCCTATGGCTACACCTTC. This rearrangement joins TRBV5-1 to TRBJ1-2; D remains ambiguous. V lost 0 bases to trimming and J lost 4 bases, with 13 bases between them. The CDR3 spans 15 residues. Germline lookup yields CDR1 SGHRS and CDR2 YFSETQ.

In DNA, the CDR3 is TGTGCCAGCAGCGACACAGGGAACAATGAGCAGTTCTTC. This gives the protein CASSDTGNNEQFF. This sequence joins TRBV11-2 and TRBJ2-1, with D tentatively TRBD1 (6 bases). V lost 5 bases to trimming and J lost 5 bases, with 10 bases between them. The CDR3 sequence is 13 residues long. Germline V lookup: CDR1 SGHAT, CDR2 FQNNGV. The variable domain in full, completed from reference TRBV11-2 and TRBJ2-1, reads EAGVAQSPRYKIIEKRQSVAFWCNPISGHATLYWYQQILGQGPKLLIQFQNNGVVDDSQLPKDRFSAERLKGVDSTLKIQPAKLEDSAVYLCASSDTGNNEQFFGPGTRLTVL.

The V gene is TRBV7-2, the J gene TRBJ2-5; no firm D call. Germline CDR1 is SGHTA and CDR2 is FQGNSA. This CDR3 is 9 amino acids long. V was trimmed by 8 bases and J by 5 bases, leaving 3 bases between them. The CDR3 here is CASGETQYF. DNA of the CDR3: TGTGCCAGCGGGGAGACCCAGTACTTC.

This clone was seen once. The rearrangement joins TRBV6-1 to TRBJ2-4; D may be TRBD1 or TRBD2 (5 bases each). The germline V gene has CDR1 MNHNS and CDR2 SASEGT. The CDR3 totals 20 residues. Trimming pared 1 base from V and 0 bases from J, leaving 22 bases between. Here the CDR3 DNA reads TGTGCCAGCAGTGAAGAAGGAACCGGGACCCTCATACTAGCCAAAAACATTCAGTACTTC. Encoded protein: CASSEEGTGTLILAKNIQYF.